Listed here is a single T cell receptor (beta chain). Antigen: not known. The data were obtained in a study of cytomegalovirus exposure and HLA in healthy donors. Study at large: As an earlier analysis found, roughly 180 million T cells yielded about 120 million unique TCR beta sequences. The study, taken as a whole, reports: Researchers reported from a later analysis that most CMV-associated TCR beta chains appeared HLA-restricted. The records held CMV serostatus as the only immune exposure information. Rarity marked most TCR sequences, yet some public TCRs occurred in many donors.

Germline CDR1 reads SGHVS; CDR2 reads FNYEAQ. The length of the CDR3 is 18 residues. Unmatched junction bases numbered 11, after V lost 2 bases and J lost 1 base. 13 Jbeta primers and 60 Vbeta primers were used for the PCR. The method was immunoSEQ multiplex PCR; TCRdb's version includes in-frame clones alone and lacks a portion of them. The sample consists of around 120,000 clones, 65% to 80% of them appearing once. The clonotype was recovered from a man aged 55 to 69 in good health and CMV-seropositive. The sequenced sample was PBMCs. The genes are TRBV7-6 and TRBJ1-1, with 9 bases aligning to TRBD1. This chain's CDR3 is CASSLRPLDRGTNTEAFF. In DNA, the CDR3 is TGTGCCAGCAGCTTACGCCCCTTGGACAGGGGAACGAACACTGAAGCTTTCTTT.